This entry concerns a single TCR beta chain. Among the patients, none had received any treatment before thyroid surgery. This sample is drawn from a study of metastatic and nonmetastatic thyroid tumors. Study-wide background: Both malignant and benign thyroid patients supplied peripheral blood and tumor or nodule tissue samples, across which the repertoires of these patients were then compared.

The CDR3 spans 14 residues. The junction had 12 bases not matched to a gene; V was cut back by 11 bases and J by 2 bases. The germline V gene encodes CDR1 ENHRY and CDR2 SYGVKD. Using MiXCR, TCRdb reanalyzed the PCR reads. The sample carries around 23,000 clones, 20% recorded once. The genes are TRBV10-3 and TRBJ2-7; 7 bases map to TRBD1. The origin of this receptor is a female donor with papillary thyroid cancer or a benign thyroid nodule (not recorded which). Some clones in this sample may be carry-over from other donors' samples. Sequenced sample: blood. The DNA for the CDR3 is TGTGCCTCCTGCGAACGGGACAGCGCCTACGAGCAGTACTTC. Translated: CASCERDSAYEQYF.